The 15 T cell receptor beta chains given below trace back to one sample, sequenced in a study of OX40 agonist ivuxolimab in advanced cancers. Profiling relied on immunoSEQ multiplex PCR, and the TCRdb table lists in-frame clones only, not all of them. Of 65,000 to 85,000 clones listed, roughly nine tenths were seen once; the top ten hold around 7.3%. This sample comprised CD4+ or CD8+ T cells sorted from blood, obtained in a trial of the OX40 agonist ivuxolimab. These TCRs come from an adult with an advanced solid tumor such as melanoma, head and neck, liver or kidney cancer.

The chain links TRBV4-1 to TRBJ2-7, with 7 bases lining up with TRBD1. With 0 bases clipped from V and 4 bases from J, the junction kept 6 bases outside the gene matches. Germline values: CDR1 MGHRA, CDR2 YSYEKL. The CDR3 is 15 residues long. The CDR3 sequence: CASSQDQGGWYEQYF. CDR3 nucleotides: TGCGCCAGCAGCCAAGATCAAGGGGGCTGGTACGAGCAGTACTTC.

This clone was recorded once. The rearrangement joins TRBV7-2 to TRBJ1-1; 8 positions match TRBD1. Germline CDR1 SGHTA, CDR2 FQGNSA. The CDR3 has 15 residues. J lost 4 bases, V lost 1 base, and 5 bases had no gene match. The chain's CDR3 is CASSLEQGDATEAFF. The CDR3 DNA reads as TGTGCCAGCAGCTTAGAACAGGGGGACGCCACTGAAGCTTTCTTT.

CDR3 sequence reads: CASSADRDREKLFF. The CDR3, as DNA: TGTGCCAGCAGCGCGGACAGGGATCGTGAAAAACTGTTTTTT. V gene TRBV5-6 combines with J gene TRBJ1-4; 8 nucleotides agree with TRBD1. The CDR3 spans 14 residues. V gave up 4 bases and J gave up 7 bases; unmatched junction bases: 6. Looked up from germline, CDR1 is SGHDT and CDR2 is YYEEEE.

V is TRBV7-9 and J is TRBJ2-5; D is perhaps TRBD1 or TRBD2 (5 bases each). V was clipped by 6 bases and J by 5 bases, with 13 bases between them. The CDR3 is made up of 13 amino acids. The germline CDR1 and CDR2 sequences are SEHNR and FQNEAQ (reference sequence). The CDR3: CASRGRLSETQYF. CDR3 nucleotides: TGTGCCAGCAGGGGACGGTTGAGTGAGACCCAGTACTTC.

The J gene is TRBJ2-7, the V gene TRBV7-8; D is unresolved. V was pared by 1 base and J by 4 bases, with 5 bases between. The CDR3 has 12 residues. Per the germline V gene, CDR1 is SGHVS and CDR2 is FQNEAQ. CDR3: CASSLVPYEQYF. The CDR3 DNA follows: TGTGCCAGCAGCTTAGTCCCGTACGAGCAGTACTTC.

The rearrangement uses TRBV15 and TRBJ1-1, with 9 bases that match TRBD1. The V gene end was trimmed by 7 bases and the J gene end by 7 bases; junction bases not matched to a gene: 7. The CDR3 sequence is 13 residues long. Germline V gives CDR1 LNHNV, CDR2 YYDKDF (reference sequence). This chain's CDR3 is CATTRQGEGEAFF. The CDR3 bases are TGTGCCACCACTCGACAGGGGGAGGGTGAAGCTTTCTTT.

The genes are TRBV30 and TRBJ1-2; possibly TRBD1 for D (5 bases). There are 14 residues in the CDR3. Trimming left V 5 bases short and J 8 bases short, with 21 bases between. Germline CDR1 is GTSNPN and CDR2 is SVGIG (reference sequence). Here the CDR3 reads CAWLLHSGTSGYTF. As DNA, the CDR3 is TGTGCCTGGCTTCTACACTCCGGGACGAGCGGCTACACCTTC. Variable domain in full (rest from reference TRBV30 and TRBJ1-2): SQTIHQWPATLVQPVGSPLSLECTVEGTSNPNLYWYRQAAGRGLQLLFYSVGIGQISSEVPQNLSASRPQDRQFILSSKKLLLSDSGFYLCAWLLHSGTSGYTFGSGTRLTVV.

The chain employs TRBV4-1 and TRBJ2-7, with D maybe TRBD2 (6 bases). Trimming stripped 1 base from V and 7 bases from J, with 20 bases between. Germline CDR1 MGHRA, CDR2 YSYEKL. This CDR3 comprises 16 residues. The CDR3 DNA reads TGCGCCAGCAGCCAAGTGCGCGGGGCTACCTACTTTGAGCAGTACTTC. It specifies CASSQVRGATYFEQYF.

This sequence joins TRBV4-3 and TRBJ2-7; 7 positions agree with TRBD2. This CDR3 spans 18 amino acids. Per the germline V gene, CDR1 is LGHNA and CDR2 is YSLEER. Trimming at V came to 0 bases and at J to 0 bases, leaving 11 bases not matched to a gene. In nucleotides, the CDR3 is TGCGCCAGCAGCCAAGATGGTCCGGCGGGGGAGAGCTCCTACGAGCAGTACTTC. This gives the protein CASSQDGPAGESSYEQYF.

CDR3 nucleotides: TGTGCCAGCAGCTCCTCACCACGAGGGGCCGACAATGAGCAGTTCTTC. Translation gives CASSSSPRGADNEQFF. The genes are TRBV7-9 and TRBJ2-1, with D perhaps given as TRBD1 or TRBD2 (5 bases each). V dropped 4 bases and J dropped 5 bases, with 18 bases sitting between them. There are 16 residues in the CDR3. From germline, CDR1 is SEHNR and CDR2 FQNEAQ (reference sequence).

This chain connects TRBV10-1 to TRBJ2-7, with unresolved D. The germline V gene encodes CDR1 WNHNN and CDR2 SYGVQD (reference sequence). The CDR3 spans 14 residues. The V and J ends lost 4 bases and 0 bases respectively, with 10 bases between them. The CDR3 loop is CASSVGPSSYEQYF. In DNA, the CDR3 is TGCGCCAGCAGTGTTGGGCCTAGCTCCTACGAGCAGTACTTC.

The chain has TRBV28 and TRBJ2-2; the D gene is possibly TRBD2 (5 bases). Germline CDR1 is MDHEN and CDR2 is SYDVKM. This CDR3 is built from 13 residues. V lost 5 bases and J lost 6, with 10 bases in between. The DNA for the CDR3 is TGTGCCAGCAGTCATAGAGGGTCCGGGGAGCTGTTTTTT. Translating gives CASSHRGSGELFF.

V usage is TRBV13 and J usage is TRBJ2-2, with D possibly matching TRBD2 (5 bases). CDR1 is PRHDT and CDR2 is FYEKMQ in the germline V gene (reference sequence). The CDR3 has 12 residues. Trimming removed 9 bases from V and 7 bases from J, with 12 bases in between. Here the CDR3 DNA reads TGTGCCAGTGCTCACGGGGACGGGGAGCTGTTTTTT. It yields the protein CASAHGDGELFF.

This chain connects TRBV19 to TRBJ2-7, with 7 positions matching TRBD1. V trimming: 3 bases; J trimming: 2 bases; junction bases outside the gene matches: 7. The CDR3 consists of 15 residues. Germline-derived CDR1 and CDR2 are LNHDA and SQIVND (reference sequence). The CDR3 sequence: CASSILPTGTYEQYF. The CDR3 DNA is TGTGCCAGTAGTATCCTGCCGACAGGGACCTACGAGCAGTACTTC.

V gene TRBV4-1 combines with J gene TRBJ1-2, with a tentative D call TRBD1 (5 bases). The CDR3 extends over 16 amino acids. The germline V and J ends were trimmed by 1 base and 0 bases, with 12 bases remaining between them. The V gene's germline CDR1 is MGHRA and CDR2 YSYEKL. CDR3: CASSQGGLPSNYGYTF. The CDR3 region has the DNA TGCGCCAGCAGCCAAGGGGGCTTACCCTCTAACTATGGCTACACCTTC.